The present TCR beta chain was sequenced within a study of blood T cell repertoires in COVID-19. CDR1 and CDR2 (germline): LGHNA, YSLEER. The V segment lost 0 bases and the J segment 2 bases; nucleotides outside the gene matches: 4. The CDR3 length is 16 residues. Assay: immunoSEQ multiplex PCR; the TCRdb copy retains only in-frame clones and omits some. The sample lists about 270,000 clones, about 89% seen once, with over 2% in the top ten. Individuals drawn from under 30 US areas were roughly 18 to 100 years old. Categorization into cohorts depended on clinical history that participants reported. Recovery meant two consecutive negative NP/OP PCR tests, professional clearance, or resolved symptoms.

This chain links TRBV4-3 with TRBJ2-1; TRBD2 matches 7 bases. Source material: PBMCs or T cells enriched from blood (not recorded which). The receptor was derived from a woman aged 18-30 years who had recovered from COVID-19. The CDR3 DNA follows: TGCGCCAGCAGCCAAGATGGAGGGACTACCTACAATGAGCAGTTCTTC. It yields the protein CASSQDGGTTYNEQFF.